The entry below describes one T cell receptor (beta chain). Its antigen remains unidentified. TCRdb keeps only in-frame clones here, not all; method: immunoSEQ multiplex PCR. The sample holds thousands of clones, less than 75% seen once. The sample is drawn from a study of tumor-infiltrating lymphocytes in localized non-small cell lung cancer. Background on the study: Tumor tissue and non-adjacent uninvolved lung came from each patient.

Study-level results: IM1 and IM2 tumors showed no difference in T-cell fraction. Only some patients had TCR sequencing, depending on available tissue. Compared with uninvolved lung, tumors showed higher T cell infiltration by TCRbeta sequencing.

The V gene's germline CDR1 is SGHVS and CDR2 FNYEAQ. Unmatched junction bases numbered 3, after V lost 5 bases and J lost 4 bases. CDR3 size: 13 residues. Sample: uninvolved lung tissue not adjacent to the tumor. The TCR originated in a human donor with non-small cell lung cancer. V and J are TRBV7-6 and TRBJ2-3; 7 bases align to TRBD1. The chain's CDR3 is CASSDRAADTQYF. The DNA for the CDR3 is TGTGCCAGCAGCGACAGGGCCGCAGATACGCAGTATTTT.